One and the same sample provided the 29 T cell receptor beta chains below, sequenced in a study of T cells after somatic rescue of genetic block. Clones were sequenced by immunoSEQ multiplex PCR, and TCRdb holds only the in-frame ones, with some missing. The sample has 65,000 to 70,000 clones; 80% to 95% are singletons. Sequencing was carried out using peripheral blood mononuclear cells (PBMCs). The receptors were sampled from a middle-aged man.

The chain carries TRBV7-9 and TRBJ2-3; 7 bases are shared with TRBD1. Germline V gene sequence: CDR1 SEHNR, CDR2 FQNEAQ (reference sequence). Unmatched junction bases numbered 6, after V lost 5 bases and J lost 4 bases. The CDR3 is 14 residues long. The CDR3 region has the DNA TGTGCCAGCAGCCTCGGACAGGCGGCAGATACGCAGTATTTT. This codes for CASSLGQAADTQYF.

V gene TRBV5-6 combines with J gene TRBJ2-1; D remains unclear. Deletions cut 0 bases from V and 8 bases from J, with 9 bases between. The CDR3 length is 13 residues. The germline CDR1 and CDR2 sequences are SGHDT and YYEEEE. The CDR3 DNA follows: TGTGCCAGCAGCTTGGGGCCGGTAGATGAGCAGTTCTTC. Residues: CASSLGPVDEQFF.

V and J are TRBV7-3 and TRBJ2-2; D may match TRBD1 or TRBD2 (6 bases each). CDR1 is SGHTA and CDR2 is FQGTGA in the germline V gene. The CDR3 sequence is 17 residues long. Trimming removed 1 base from V and 0 bases from J, with 12 bases in between. The CDR3 DNA reads as TGTGCCAGCAGCTTAAGGTCCGGGGGCTCGAACACCGGGGAGCTGTTTTTT. Its protein product is CASSLRSGGSNTGELFF. The full variable domain, in which reference TRBV7-3 and TRBJ2-2 provide the parts outside the CDR3, is GAGVSQTPSNKVTEKGKYVELRCDPISGHTALYWYRQSLGQGPEFLIYFQGTGAADDSGLPNDRFFAVRPEGSVSTLKIQRTERGDSAVYLCASSLRSGGSNTGELFFGEGSRLTVL.

This chain joins TRBV7-9 and TRBJ2-3; D unclear. Germline CDR1 reads SEHNR; CDR2 reads FQNEAQ (reference sequence). V was cut by 1 base and J by 4 bases, with 6 bases left in between. The CDR3 contains 13 residues. The CDR3 here is CASSLVPADTQYF. In DNA, the CDR3 is TGTGCCAGCAGCTTAGTACCCGCAGATACGCAGTATTTT.

This chain joins TRBV4-2 and TRBJ1-4; TRBD1 matches at 7 bases. V gave up 0 bases and J gave up 5 bases; unmatched junction bases: 6. Germline V CDR1 and CDR2: LGHNA, YNFKEQ. The CDR3 is made up of 16 amino acids. The CDR3 reads CASSQDRDSRNEKLFF. DNA for the CDR3: TGTGCCAGCAGCCAAGACCGGGACAGTAGAAATGAAAAACTGTTTTTT.

This rearrangement joins TRBV27 to TRBJ2-7, with 10 positions matching TRBD1. V lost 1 base, J lost 1 base, and 4 bases stayed unmatched. In germline, CDR1 is MNHEY, CDR2 SMNVEV (reference sequence). The CDR3 is made up of 16 amino acids. The DNA for the CDR3 is TGTGCCAGCAGTTTATACCCGGACAGGGGGTCCTACGAGCAGTACTTC. Translation: CASSLYPDRGSYEQYF.

This clone came up once. The chain carries TRBV6-5 and TRBJ2-3, with D perhaps TRBD2 (6 bases). Between the trimmed V and J ends, which lost 8 bases and 3 bases, there was a span of 18 bases. Germline CDR1 is MNHEY and CDR2 is SVGAGI. The CDR3 runs 15 residues. DNA for the CDR3: TGTGCCAGCTATTCGCCCGGGCTAGCGACAGATACGCAGTATTTT. This encodes CASYSPGLATDTQYF.

This sequence joins TRBV23-1 and TRBJ2-1, with TRBD2 matching 7 bases. TRBV23-1 is noted as an ORF with a role that remains uncertain. The J segment lost 3 bases and the V segment lost 2 bases, leaving 10 bases of the junction unmatched. CDR3 length: 17 amino acids. As DNA, the CDR3 is TGCGCCAGCAGTCAAACACCTACTAGCGCGGACTACAATGAGCAGTTCTTC. It is translated as CASSQTPTSADYNEQFF.

The chain uses TRBV19 and TRBJ2-7; no reliable D call. The ends were cut back, 5 bases at V and 2 bases at J, with 13 bases in the middle. The CDR3 contains 14 residues. Germline lookup yields CDR1 LNHDA and CDR2 SQIVND (reference sequence). CDR3 sequence (DNA): TGTGCCAGTAGTCTCCGGACGGTAGCCTACGAGCAGTACTTC. It translates to CASSLRTVAYEQYF.

The rearrangement joins TRBV4-2 to TRBJ1-1; D might be TRBD1 (5 bases). The V end lost 4 bases, the J end lost 1 base, and 10 bases lay between the germline ends. From germline, CDR1 is LGHNA and CDR2 YNFKEQ. The CDR3 is made up of 14 amino acids. CDR3 loop: CASSRDRENTEAFF. The CDR3 DNA follows: TGTGCCAGCAGCCGCGACAGAGAGAACACTGAAGCTTTCTTT.

The chain joins TRBV28 to TRBJ1-6, with 7 bases identical to TRBD1. V was clipped by 8 bases and J by 2 bases; unmatched bases: 3. Germline V gene lookup returns CDR1 MDHEN and CDR2 SYDVKM. The CDR3 runs 14 residues. The CDR3 region is CASQGGPYNSPLHF. The DNA of the CDR3 is TGTGCCAGCCAAGGGGGCCCCTATAATTCACCCCTCCACTTT. The whole variable domain, remainder taken from reference TRBV28 and TRBJ1-6, is DVKVTQSSRYLVKRTGEKVFLECVQDMDHENMFWYRQDPGLGLRLIYFSYDVKMKEKGDIPEGYSVSREKKERFSLILESASTNQTSMYLCASQGGPYNSPLHFGNGTRLTVT.

This chain links TRBV18 with TRBJ1-1; D may be TRBD1 (5 bases). Looked up from germline, CDR1 is KGHSH and CDR2 is LQKENI. Trimming stripped 2 bases from V and 5 bases from J, with 9 bases between. The CDR3 is made up of 13 amino acids. The CDR3: CASSPAGETEAFF. CDR3 nucleotides: TGTGCCAGCTCACCAGCGGGGGAGACTGAAGCTTTCTTT.

J is TRBJ1-6 and V is TRBV7-9; 8 positions agree with TRBD1. Trimming at V came to 5 bases and at J to 9 bases, leaving 6 bases not matched to a gene. The CDR3 runs to 14 residues. Germline lookup yields CDR1 SEHNR and CDR2 FQNEAQ (reference sequence). CDR3 nucleotides: TGTGCCAGCAGCACAGGACAGGGTACTTCACCCCTCCACTTT. Protein product: CASSTGQGTSPLHF.

This clone turned up a few times. V usage is TRBV9 and J usage is TRBJ1-5, with 7 bases matching TRBD1. The CDR3 is 14 residues long. Germline V gene data show CDR1 as SGDLS and CDR2 as YYNGEE. V trimming: 4 bases; J trimming: 3 bases; junction bases outside the gene matches: 4. In DNA, the CDR3 is TGTGCCAGCAGCTCCAGGGGGTTCAATCAGCCCCAGCATTTT. Translated: CASSSRGFNQPQHF.

This chain connects TRBV7-2 to TRBJ1-5, with unresolved D. The germline V gene encodes CDR1 SGHTA and CDR2 FQGNSA. The CDR3 spans 12 residues. The V end was cut by 8 bases, the J end by 1 base, with 6 bases between. The CDR3, as DNA: TGTGCCAGCGGGAGCAGCAATCAGCCCCAGCATTTT. Amino acid sequence: CASGSSNQPQHF. The full variable domain, in which reference TRBV7-2 and TRBJ1-5 provide the parts outside the CDR3, is GAGVSQSPSNKVTEKGKDVELRCDPISGHTALYWYRQSLGQGLEFLIYFQGNSAPDKSGLPSDRFSAERTGGSVSTLTIQRTQQEDSAVYLCASGSSNQPQHFGDGTRLSIL.

The chain employs TRBV19 and TRBJ2-1; 10 positions match TRBD2. V was pared by 2 bases and J by 4 bases, with 2 bases of the junction left unmatched. The CDR3 runs 15 residues. From germline, CDR1 is LNHDA and CDR2 SQIVND (reference sequence). The DNA of the CDR3 is TGTGCCAGTAGTATAAAAGCGGGAGGGTACAATGAGCAGTTCTTC. Amino acids: CASSIKAGGYNEQFF.

This clone was counted a single time. At one boundary the junction diverges from the germline segment, which might be a read error. Distinct nucleotide sequences in the sample also encode this CDR3. The J gene is TRBJ2-5, the V gene TRBV7-7; TRBD1 matches 10 bases. Germline V CDR1 and CDR2: SSHAT, FNYEAQ (reference sequence). The CDR3 runs 17 residues. Here the CDR3 reads CASSSRLGQGRQETQYF. In DNA, the CDR3 is TGTGCCAGTAGCTCCCGGCTGGGACAGGGGAGACAAGAGACCCAGTACTTC. The whole variable domain, remainder taken from reference TRBV7-7 and TRBJ2-5, is GAGVSQSPRYKVTKRGQDVTLRCDPISSHATLYWYQQALGQGPEFLTYFNYEAQPDKSGLPSDRFSAERPEGSISTLTIQRTEQRDSAMYRCASSSRLGQGRQETQYFGPGTRLLVL.

This chain links TRBV7-2 with TRBJ1-2; a possible D gene is TRBD1 (6 bases). With 4 bases removed from V and 3 bases from J, the gap between germline ends came to 9 bases. In germline, CDR1 is SGHTA, CDR2 FQGNSA. The length of the CDR3 is 13 residues. The CDR3 loop reads CASSYDRHYGYTF. The CDR3 DNA sequence: TGTGCCAGCAGCTACGACAGGCACTATGGCTACACCTTC. Using reference TRBV7-2 and TRBJ1-2 for the parts outside the CDR3, the full variable domain is GAGVSQSPSNKVTEKGKDVELRCDPISGHTALYWYRQSLGQGLEFLIYFQGNSAPDKSGLPSDRFSAERTGGSVSTLTIQRTQQEDSAVYLCASSYDRHYGYTFGSGTRLTVV.

The chain employs TRBV6-5 and TRBJ1-2; 8 bases align to TRBD1. Per the germline V gene, CDR1 is MNHEY and CDR2 is SVGAGI. The CDR3 covers 14 residues. J was trimmed by 8 bases and V by 6 bases; bases with no gene match: 11. The DNA for the CDR3 is TGTGCCAGCAGCCGCGGACAGGGAAGTCACGGCTACACCTTC. This codes for CASSRGQGSHGYTF.

The chain couples TRBV6-1 to TRBJ1-5; no firm D call. V lost 5 bases and J lost 7, with 6 bases in between. Germline V gene sequence: CDR1 MNHNS, CDR2 SASEGT. This CDR3 comprises 11 residues. The CDR3 region has the DNA TGTGCCAGCAGTTCAGGCCAGCCCCAGCATTTT. It yields the protein CASSSGQPQHF.

This clone was recorded once. This rearrangement joins TRBV27 to TRBJ1-5; 7 bases agree with TRBD1. Germline V gene sequence: CDR1 MNHEY, CDR2 SMNVEV (reference sequence). Trimming took 5 bases from V and 2 from J; bases not matched to a gene: 3. The CDR3 covers 14 residues. In nucleotides, the CDR3 is TGTGCCAGCAGTCCCGGGACAGGCAATCAGCCCCAGCATTTT. Protein: CASSPGTGNQPQHF.

V and J are TRBV27 and TRBJ2-7; D gene uncertain. CDR1 and CDR2 from the germline V gene are MNHEY and SMNVEV (reference sequence). Trimming removed 6 bases at V and 0 bases at J, with 9 bases between. This CDR3 region has 13 residues. In nucleotides, the CDR3 is TGTGCCAGCAGACCCCCTCTCTCCTACGAGCAGTACTTC. Translated: CASRPPLSYEQYF.

For this clone: A junction boundary mismatches the germline segment, possibly from a read error. The gene calls are TRBV28 and TRBJ1-4; D is possibly TRBD1 (5 bases). Germline CDR1 is MDHEN and CDR2 is SYDVKM. CDR3 size: 15 residues. The CDR3 coding sequence is TGTGCCAGCAGTTTGGAGGGGAGATCTAATGAAGAACTGTTTTTT. Translating gives CASSLEGRSNEELFF.

This chain links TRBV5-1 with TRBJ2-2; 8 bases match TRBD2. Germline V gene lookup returns CDR1 SGHRS and CDR2 YFSETQ. The CDR3 totals 14 residues. V shed 6 bases, J shed 5 bases, and the junction held 6 bases outside the gene matches. CDR3 loop: CASKPGLETGELFF. The CDR3 DNA sequence: TGCGCCAGCAAACCGGGACTAGAGACCGGGGAGCTGTTTTTT.

This chain's CDR3 is CARSLGQGLNTDTQYF. The CDR3 nucleotides are TGTGCCAGAAGCTTGGGACAGGGGCTTAACACAGATACGCAGTATTTT. The chain is built from TRBV5-3 and TRBJ2-3; 8 positions match TRBD1. TRBV5-3 carries the ORF label, with uncertain function. The CDR3 runs 16 residues. V was pared by 0 bases and J by 2 bases, with 5 bases of the junction left unmatched.

This chain joins TRBV7-7 and TRBJ2-1, with TRBD2 matching 10 bases. Unmatched junction bases numbered 7, after V lost 5 bases and J lost 6 bases. The CDR3 totals 15 residues. Germline loops: CDR1 SSHAT, CDR2 FNYEAQ (reference sequence). In nucleotides, the CDR3 is TGTGCCAGCAGCGAGGGACTAGCGTCGGGCAATGAGCAGTTCTTC. Translating it yields CASSEGLASGNEQFF.

V gene TRBV19 combines with J gene TRBJ1-2; D unresolved. Germline-derived CDR1 and CDR2 are LNHDA and SQIVND (reference sequence). This CDR3 is 14 amino acids long. The V end lost 5 bases, the J end lost 4 bases, and 14 bases lay between the germline ends. The CDR3 DNA is TGTGCCAGTAGTTTTCAGCCTTCAAGCTATGGCTACACCTTC. Its protein is CASSFQPSSYGYTF.

The chain employs TRBV4-1 and TRBJ2-5; D is uncertain. The CDR3 totals 14 residues. V was trimmed by 1 base and J by 0 bases, leaving 6 bases between them. Looked up from germline, CDR1 is MGHRA and CDR2 is YSYEKL. The CDR3 nucleotides read TGCGCCAGCAGCCAAGTTTCTGACCAAGAGACCCAGTACTTC. Translated, it gives CASSQVSDQETQYF.

The chain couples TRBV6-6 to TRBJ2-3; possibly TRBD1 or TRBD2 for D (5 bases each). The germline V gene encodes CDR1 MNHNY and CDR2 SVGAGI (reference sequence). Trimming shortened V by 10 bases and J by 5 bases, and 25 bases separated the two germline ends. This CDR3 is built from 16 residues. CDR3 bases: TGTGCCATCCGAACGAACCCCGGGGACGGCAAAGATACGCAGTATTTT. The encoded protein is CAIRTNPGDGKDTQYF.